Below, 19 T cell receptor beta chains from the same sample are listed, as sequenced in a study of blood T cell repertoires in COVID-19. Libraries were prepared by immunoSEQ multiplex PCR; TCRdb keeps only in-frame clonotypes and omits some of them. The data show around 80,000 clones, approximately 80% seen once. Sample: peripheral blood. The receptors stem from a man older than 75 with acute or convalescent COVID-19.

This clone showed up just once. The V and J genes are TRBV5-1 and TRBJ1-6; 7 bases match TRBD1. This CDR3 is 16 amino acids long. CDR1 and CDR2 from the germline V gene are SGHRS and YFSETQ. The V segment lost 4 bases and the J segment 10 bases; nucleotides outside the gene matches: 14. The CDR3 loop is CASSSTGVQAGSPLHF. CDR3 nucleotides: TGCGCCAGCAGCAGTACAGGGGTTCAGGCGGGGTCACCCCTCCACTTT.

The chain has TRBV20-1 and TRBJ2-3; D perhaps matches TRBD2 (5 bases). With 3 bases removed from V and 4 bases from J, the gap between germline ends came to 8 bases. Germline CDR1 is DFQATT and CDR2 is SNEGSKA (reference sequence). This CDR3 region has 12 residues. In DNA form, the CDR3 reads TGCAGTGCTAGTACCGGGGCAGATACGCAGTATTTT. Translating gives CSASTGADTQYF.

This chain connects TRBV9 to TRBJ2-7; TRBD2 is a possible D gene (6 bases). This CDR3 comprises 15 residues. Germline loops: CDR1 SGDLS, CDR2 YYNGEE. Between the trimmed V and J ends, which lost 4 bases and 2 bases, there was a span of 16 bases. The CDR3 here is CASSPTAGNPYEQYF. CDR3 sequence (DNA): TGTGCCAGCAGCCCCACCGCGGGGAACCCCTACGAGCAGTACTTC.

A word on this clone: Other DNA sequences in the same sample also yield this CDR3. J is TRBJ1-1 and V is TRBV7-9, with D uncertain. This CDR3 region has 12 residues. Germline V gene lookup returns CDR1 SEHNR and CDR2 FQNEAQ (reference sequence). With 3 bases removed from V and 3 bases from J, the gap between germline ends came to 5 bases. CDR3 sequence reads: CASSFSDTEAFF. CDR3 DNA sequence: TGTGCCAGCAGCTTCTCGGACACTGAAGCTTTCTTT.

The chain is built from TRBV2 and TRBJ1-1, with no clear D. V lost 4 bases and J lost 3, with 24 bases in between. CDR1 and CDR2 from the germline V gene are SNHLY and FYNNEI. The CDR3 spans 18 residues. CDR3 sequence (DNA): TGTGCCAGCAGTGGGTGGGCAGGCCAGACACTTGTCTACACTGAAGCTTTCTTT. It is translated as CASSGWAGQTLVYTEAFF.

This sequence joins TRBV4-1 and TRBJ1-4, with 9 nucleotides matching TRBD1. Germline CDR1 MGHRA, CDR2 YSYEKL. The CDR3 runs to 16 residues. V lost 2 bases, J lost 7 bases, and 8 bases stayed unmatched. In DNA form, the CDR3 reads TGCGCCAGCAGCCAAAGAACAGGGGGCGGGGGTGAAAAACTGTTTTTT. It specifies CASSQRTGGGGEKLFF.

This sequence joins TRBV15 and TRBJ1-4, with 9 bases lining up with TRBD1. CDR3 length equals 15 residues. The germline V gene encodes CDR1 LNHNV and CDR2 YYDKDF (reference sequence). V shed 3 bases, J shed 7 bases, and the junction held 6 bases outside the gene matches. The CDR3 sequence: CATSSLGQGVEKLFF. The CDR3 nucleotides are TGTGCCACCAGCAGCCTGGGACAGGGAGTTGAAAAACTGTTTTTT. Complete variable domain (other parts from reference TRBV15 and TRBJ1-4): DAMVIQNPRYQVTQFGKPVTLSCSQTLNHNVMYWYQQKSSQAPKLLFHYYDKDFNNEADTPDNFQSRRPNTSFCFLDIRSPGLGDTAMYLCATSSLGQGVEKLFFGSGTQLSVL.

The genes are TRBV6-6 and TRBJ1-1, with 9 bases fitting TRBD1. J lost 4 bases, V lost 5 bases, and 11 bases had no gene match. CDR1 is MNHNY and CDR2 is SVGAGI in the germline V gene (reference sequence). The CDR3 contains 16 residues. CDR3 loop: CASSRSSTGGVTEAFF. CDR3 sequence (DNA): TGTGCCAGCAGTCGATCTAGTACAGGGGGCGTCACTGAAGCTTTCTTT.

This chain links TRBV19 with TRBJ1-1; tentative D call: TRBD1 (6 bases). Germline V gene lookup returns CDR1 LNHDA and CDR2 SQIVND (reference sequence). Trimming removed 10 bases at V and 5 bases at J, with 17 bases between. The CDR3 loop spans 13 amino acids. The CDR3 coding sequence is TGTGCCACTCAAACGCGGGGGGCGACTGAAGCTTTCTTT. Its protein is CATQTRGATEAFF.

The CDR3 protein is CASSSRTGSTKDEQYF. As DNA, the CDR3 is TGTGCCAGCAGTTCCCGGACAGGCTCCACGAAGGACGAGCAGTACTTC. The chain uses TRBV6-5 and TRBJ2-7; 7 positions match TRBD1. Germline V gene data show CDR1 as MNHEY and CDR2 as SVGAGI. The V gene end was trimmed by 4 bases and the J gene end by 5 bases; junction bases not matched to a gene: 14. This CDR3 region has 16 residues.

The chain is built from TRBV2 and TRBJ1-5, with TRBD1 matching 11 bases. CDR3 size: 14 residues. Germline CDR1 is SNHLY and CDR2 is FYNNEI. The V gene end was trimmed by 8 bases and the J gene end by 8 bases; junction bases not matched to a gene: 8. CDR3 DNA sequence: TGTGCCAGCCGGACAGGGGGCGAGGATAAGCCCCAGCATTTT. Translated, it gives CASRTGGEDKPQHF.

This chain joins TRBV10-3 and TRBJ2-3, with TRBD2 matching 8 bases. The J segment lost 0 bases and the V segment lost 9 bases, leaving 11 bases of the junction unmatched. The CDR3 runs 16 residues. CDR1 and CDR2 (germline): ENHRY, SYGVKD. The CDR3, as DNA: TGTGCCATTCGGACTAGCAGGGAGACTAGCACAGATACGCAGTATTTT. Protein: CAIRTSRETSTDTQYF.

This chain uses TRBV5-1 with TRBJ2-1; TRBD1 might be the D (6 bases). Germline values: CDR1 SGHRS, CDR2 YFSETQ. Trimming removed 1 base from V and 6 bases from J, with 11 bases in between. The CDR3 spans 14 residues. CDR3 protein: CASSLQGLGNEQFF. CDR3 sequence (DNA): TGCGCCAGCAGCTTGCAGGGGCTTGGCAATGAGCAGTTCTTC.

V and J are TRBV2 and TRBJ1-1; the D is unclear. The CDR3 has 13 residues. Germline V gene data show CDR1 as SNHLY and CDR2 as FYNNEI. V dropped 4 bases and J dropped 3 bases, with 9 bases sitting between them. This CDR3 is CASSATGYTEAFF. As DNA, the CDR3 is TGTGCCAGCAGTGCTACGGGGTACACTGAAGCTTTCTTT.

V and J are TRBV10-3 and TRBJ2-7; 12 bases match TRBD1. Per germline, CDR1 ENHRY and CDR2 SYGVKD. V gave up 0 bases and J gave up 6 bases; unmatched junction bases: 3. CDR3 length: 15 amino acids. CDR3 loop: CAISESGQGAGEQYF. In DNA form, the CDR3 reads TGTGCCATCAGTGAGTCGGGACAGGGGGCAGGCGAGCAGTACTTC.

In the case of this clone: Relative to the germline gene, one junction end is altered; a read error may explain this. This chain connects TRBV7-7 to TRBJ2-1, with 14 bases fitting TRBD2. The CDR3 contains 15 residues. Germline V gene sequence: CDR1 SSHAT, CDR2 FNYEAQ (reference sequence). The CDR3 loop is CASSLGTSGGNEQFF. CDR3 coding DNA: TGTGCTAGCAGCTTAGGGACTAGCGGGGGTAATGAGCAGTTCTTC.

V gene TRBV5-1 combines with J gene TRBJ2-1, with 14 bases fitting TRBD2. This CDR3 spans 16 amino acids. Germline lookup yields CDR1 SGHRS and CDR2 YFSETQ. Germline trimming cut 4 bases from V and 5 bases from J; bases unmatched to any gene: 5. CDR3 in DNA: TGCGCCAGCAGCCGGGAGACTAGCGGGGGGGACAATGAGCAGTTCTTC. Translating it yields CASSRETSGGDNEQFF.

The rearrangement joins TRBV4-2 to TRBJ1-2; D might be TRBD1 (6 bases). V shed 0 bases and J shed 3 bases, with 17 bases lying between them. The CDR3 spans 17 residues. Germline V lookup: CDR1 LGHNA, CDR2 YNFKEQ. The chain's CDR3 is CASSQDMRAGADYGYTF. For the CDR3, the DNA is TGTGCCAGCAGCCAAGATATGAGGGCAGGGGCGGACTATGGCTACACCTTC.

V usage is TRBV6-5 and J usage is TRBJ2-3, with 9 nucleotides matching TRBD2. CDR1 MNHEY and CDR2 SVGAGI come from the germline V gene. V was pared by 4 bases and J by 1 base, with 6 bases of the junction left unmatched. This CDR3 has 16 residues. In nucleotides, the CDR3 is TGTGCCAGCAGTTTCACGCGGGGGGGCGGCACAGATACGCAGTATTTT. This sequence encodes CASSFTRGGGTDTQYF.